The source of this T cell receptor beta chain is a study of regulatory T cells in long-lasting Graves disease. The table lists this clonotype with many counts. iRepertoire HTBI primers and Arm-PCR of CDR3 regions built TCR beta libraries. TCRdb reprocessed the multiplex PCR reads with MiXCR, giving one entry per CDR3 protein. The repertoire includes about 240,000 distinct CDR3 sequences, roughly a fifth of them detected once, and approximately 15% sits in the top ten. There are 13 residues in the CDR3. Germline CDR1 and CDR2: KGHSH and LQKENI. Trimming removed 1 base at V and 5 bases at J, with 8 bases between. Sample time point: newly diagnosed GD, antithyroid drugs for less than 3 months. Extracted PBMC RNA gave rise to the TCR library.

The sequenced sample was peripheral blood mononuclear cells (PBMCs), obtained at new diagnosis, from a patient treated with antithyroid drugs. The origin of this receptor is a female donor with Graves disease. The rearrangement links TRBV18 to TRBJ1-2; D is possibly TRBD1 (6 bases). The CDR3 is CASSPRQGYGYTF. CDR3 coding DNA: TGTGCCAGCTCACCACGGCAGGGGTATGGCTACACCTTC.